This TCR beta chain was identified in a study of OX40 agonist ivuxolimab in advanced cancers. Study details: Patients with hepatocellular carcinoma, melanoma, renal cell or head and neck cancer made up the dose-escalation patients. Study findings and constraints: The mean number of expanded clones was higher in CD8+ T cells than in CD4+.

Note on this clone: Its target is unknown.

Patients with a history of autoimmune disease or on systemic immunosuppression were excluded. This CDR3 spans 13 amino acids. Germline V gene lookup returns CDR1 MNHNY and CDR2 SVGAGI (reference sequence). The junction had 7 bases not matched to a gene; V was cut back by 8 bases and J by 8 bases. Method: immunoSEQ multiplex PCR; TCRdb's copy keeps in-frame clones and lacks some. The profile covers some 77,000 clones, with over 75% appearing a single time and less than 8% taken by the ten largest. The chain is built from TRBV6-6 and TRBJ2-1; TRBD2 aligns across 9 bases. This TCR derives from an adult with an advanced solid tumor such as melanoma, head and neck, liver or kidney cancer. The specimen comprised CD4+ or CD8+ T cells sorted from blood, sampled in a trial of the OX40 agonist ivuxolimab. The CDR3 here is CASLAGRGDEQFF. CDR3 sequence (DNA): TGTGCCAGCCTAGCGGGGCGTGGTGATGAGCAGTTCTTC.